This T cell receptor (beta chain) was identified during a study of cytomegalovirus exposure and HLA in healthy donors. This CDR3 contains 14 residues. Trimming took 6 bases from V and 5 from J, leaving 16 bases between them. The germline V gene has CDR1 MDHEN and CDR2 SYDVKM. Generated by immunoSEQ multiplex PCR, the TCRdb table keeps only in-frame clones and is missing some. The data hold roughly 110,000 clones, with about 87% observed a single time. The rearrangement uses TRBV28 and TRBJ1-1; weak D call: TRBD1 (5 bases). Sequenced input: PBMCs. This receptor was identified in a woman younger than 35 in good health and CMV-seropositive. The CDR3 spells CASRSNGEGTEAFF. CDR3 coding DNA: TGTGCCAGCAGGTCGAACGGGGAGGGGACTGAAGCTTTCTTT.